Listed here is a single T cell receptor (beta chain). This specimen belongs to a study of shared T cell receptors in the human thymus. The V gene's germline CDR1 is SGDLS and CDR2 YYNGEE. The CDR3 has 15 amino acids. Trimming cost V 3 bases and J 0 bases, with 10 bases left between them. Produced via immunoSEQ multiplex PCR; TCRdb's table is partial and in-frame only. The table includes under 850,000 clones, approximately 90% detected once. This sample also appeared in a second study, on human thymus T cells. According to that study: Surgeons resected thymus tissue during corrective heart surgery.

The chain joins TRBV9 to TRBJ2-1, with D possibly being TRBD1 (5 bases). This clonotype was obtained from a boy under two years old with a congenital heart defect. The sequenced sample consisted of thymocytes. Here the CDR3 reads CASSGGESSYNEQFF. CDR3 DNA sequence: TGTGCCAGCAGCGGGGGCGAGAGCTCCTACAATGAGCAGTTCTTC.